This record looks at one TCR beta chain sequence and its context. This clonotype came up many times. Its antigen target is currently unknown. No base quality values were provided; no much bigger clone lies one nucleotide off. The library was obtained by RACE. The listed sequencing device is NextSeq 500. Library preparation attached unique molecular identifiers to individual cDNA molecules for quantitative, reproducible TCR counting. Each blood RNA sample was used to sequence both TCR alpha and TCR beta chains. Per the original workflow: Samples had a median of approximately 93,000 TCRs, with a range from roughly 20,000 to 700,000. V, J and CDR3 annotation of the TCR reads was carried out using the Decombinator software suite. To make PS versus PT1 abundance plots, every sample was subsampled to the same number of TCRs (28,000). TCRs were defined as expanded if absent before sensitization and observed at least eight times at the 2-week time point. The public reads were reprocessed in TCRdb via fastp at Q25 and MiXCR, keeping in-frame beta chains. Rows with one shared CDR3 protein collapse into an entry with the most common genes and DNA. These V and J calls derive from TCRdb rather than the authors' analysis. The sample data list more than 70,000 distinct CDR3 sequences, and 11% of these were observed just once. The ten biggest clones cover more than 1.5% of the sample.

This entry is derived from a study of human T cells and chemical hapten exposure (dated by TCRdb to about 2021). About the investigation overall: For sensitization, 2% DPC in acetone was applied to an approximately 2 cm by approximately 2 cm area of upper inner arm skin. Weekly therapeutic DPC doses were additionally applied to the scalp of patients throughout the approximately 25-week study period. Patch testing on the upper back used Finn chambers containing 0.01% DPC, with scoring done after 6 days according to International Contact Dermatitis Research Group standards. Alopecia areata with under or over 50% scalp involvement, alopecia totalis and alopecia universalis were represented in the patient cohort, which was mostly female. Libraries were pooled for sequencing, and variation in per-sample TCR yields was attributed mainly to small differences in library volumes within the pool. Peripheral blood TCR repertoire changes were tracked in vivo in alopecia patients during primary and secondary sensitization to the hapten diphenylcyclopropenone (DPC). Blood samples were taken from patients before sensitization (week 0) and then at 2, 6 and about 24 weeks after DPC sensitization. For TCR sequencing, blood came from some 31 alopecia patients at anywhere from one to four time points (pre-sensitization, 2, 6 and 24 weeks). Here is what the overall study found, with its caveats: Significantly more large CDR3 similarity clusters were formed by expanded TCRs than by pre-sensitization or healthy control sets, consistent with antigen-driven responses. Patch test score correlated positively with the number of PT1 expanded TCRs, reaching significance at thresholds 8, 16 and 32 but not at 4. Repeated subsampling changed both the strength of the expansion versus patch-test correlation and the threshold at which the correlation became significant. All patients had alopecia, a presumed autoimmune disease, so their immune response might differ from that of healthy individuals. The number of TCRs above 1 in 1000 frequency did not change with DPC sensitization; there was no evidence of global repertoire structure alterations.

The time point label corresponds to: patch test 2, 6 weeks after DPC sensitization. The treatment or condition label here, explained by the study, means: therapeutic diphenylcyclopropenone sensitization with weekly scalp DPC. Blood at each patch-test visit was drawn before the patch test was applied. To be eligible, patients had to be aged 18 to 70, diagnosed with alopecia and judged suitable for DPC therapy, while pregnant patients were excluded. Total RNA was extracted from unfractionated whole blood that had been collected in Tempus Blood RNA tubes. CDR3 length: 14 amino acids, cysteine to phenylalanine. Only the CDR3 region is kept as DNA, spanning 42 bases read in frame from base 1. V is cut by 4 bases and J by 2 bases, and the space between the germline ends is 12 bases. Taken from the germline V gene, the CDR1 and CDR2 loops are SGHDN and FVKESK.

Recombination joined TRBV14 with TRBJ2-7; no D gene call is confident. Here the sequenced sample was whole blood, taken in connection with sensitization to the hapten diphenylcyclopropenone (DPC). This clonotype was sampled from a man younger than 30 with alopecia areata. Some clones in this sample may be carry-over from other donors' samples. The encoded CDR3 is CASSLLSAPYEQYF. The sequenced DNA: TGTGCCAGCAGCCTCCTTTCCGCGCCCTACGAGCAGTACTTC.